Included here is one T cell receptor (beta chain) sequence, with context. Its antigen remains unidentified. Germline CDR1 reads SGDLS; CDR2 reads YYNGEE. The length of the CDR3 is 15 residues. V gave up 5 bases and J gave up 5 bases, with 16 bases separating them. Some clones are missing from TCRdb's copy, which holds only in-frame ones; the method was immunoSEQ multiplex PCR. The sample includes about 48,000 clones, approximately 65% of them seen just once. The data were obtained in a study of vaccination effects on CD4 cells after COVID-19. Looking at the study overall: In culture with 10 IU/ml IL-2 and around 10 ug/ml peptides, PBMC were grown at 1.5 million to 2.5 million per well. Study-wide points: After vaccination of healthy people, only 1 of 255 vaccine-induced clones cross-reacted with common cold coronaviruses. Both infection-induced and vaccine-induced clones contracted markedly at late post-vaccination timepoints.

It was after more than nine days of culture that CD4+ T cells were isolated. Vaccinated participants had no history of SARS-CoV-2 infection and tested negative for nucleocapsid antibodies. This rearrangement joins TRBV9 to TRBJ1-4; D is perhaps TRBD1 (5 bases). The sequence was collected from a human donor who received a COVID-19 vaccine. Specimen: CD4+ T cells from PBMCs cultured without peptide, collected before COVID-19 vaccination. The DNA of the CDR3 is TGTGCCAGCAGTGCCTCGGGCGGGGGGAATGAAAAACTGTTTTTT. It codes for CASSASGGGNEKLFF.